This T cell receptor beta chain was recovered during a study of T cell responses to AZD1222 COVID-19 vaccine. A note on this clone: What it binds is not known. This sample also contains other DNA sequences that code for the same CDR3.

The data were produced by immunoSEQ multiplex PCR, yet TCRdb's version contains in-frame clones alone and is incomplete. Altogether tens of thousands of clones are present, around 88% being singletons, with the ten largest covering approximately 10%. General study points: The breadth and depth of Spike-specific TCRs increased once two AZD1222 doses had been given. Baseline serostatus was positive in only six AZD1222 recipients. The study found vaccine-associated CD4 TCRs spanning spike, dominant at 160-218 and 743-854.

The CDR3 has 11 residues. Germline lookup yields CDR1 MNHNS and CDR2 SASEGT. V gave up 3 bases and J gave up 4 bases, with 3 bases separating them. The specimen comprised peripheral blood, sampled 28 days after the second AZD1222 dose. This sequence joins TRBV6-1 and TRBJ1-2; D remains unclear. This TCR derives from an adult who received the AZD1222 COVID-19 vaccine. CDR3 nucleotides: TGTGCCAGCAGTGAGGGCTATGGCTACACCTTC. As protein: CASSEGYGYTF.